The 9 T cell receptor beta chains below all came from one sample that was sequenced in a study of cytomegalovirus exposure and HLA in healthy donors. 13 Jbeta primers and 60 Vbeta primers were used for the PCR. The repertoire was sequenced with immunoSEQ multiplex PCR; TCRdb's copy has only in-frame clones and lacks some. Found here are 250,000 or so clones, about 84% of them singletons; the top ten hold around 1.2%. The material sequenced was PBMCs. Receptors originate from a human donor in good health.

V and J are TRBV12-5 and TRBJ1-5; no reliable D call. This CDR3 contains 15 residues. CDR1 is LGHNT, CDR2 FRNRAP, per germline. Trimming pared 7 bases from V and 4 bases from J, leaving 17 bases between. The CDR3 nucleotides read TGTGCTAGTGACCCGGGGTCGGCCGTAAATCAGCCCCAGCATTTT. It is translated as CASDPGSAVNQPQHF.

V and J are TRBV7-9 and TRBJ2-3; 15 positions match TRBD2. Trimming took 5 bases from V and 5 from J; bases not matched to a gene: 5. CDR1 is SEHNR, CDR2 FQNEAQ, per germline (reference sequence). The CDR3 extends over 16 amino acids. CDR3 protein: CASSPGLAGGGDTQYF. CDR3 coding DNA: TGTGCCAGCAGCCCCGGACTAGCGGGAGGGGGAGATACGCAGTATTTT.

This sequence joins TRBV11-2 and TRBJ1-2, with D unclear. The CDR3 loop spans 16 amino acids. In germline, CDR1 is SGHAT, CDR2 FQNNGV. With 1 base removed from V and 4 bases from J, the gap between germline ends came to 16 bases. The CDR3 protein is CASSLGFREQTYGYTF. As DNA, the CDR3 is TGTGCCAGCAGCTTAGGCTTTCGGGAACAGACCTATGGCTACACCTTC.

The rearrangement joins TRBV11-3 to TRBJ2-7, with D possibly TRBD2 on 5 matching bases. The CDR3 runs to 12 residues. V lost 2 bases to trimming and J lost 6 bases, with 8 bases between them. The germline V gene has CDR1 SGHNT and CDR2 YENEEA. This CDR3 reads CASSLQDSEQYF. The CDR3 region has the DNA TGTGCCAGCAGCTTACAGGACTCCGAGCAGTACTTC.

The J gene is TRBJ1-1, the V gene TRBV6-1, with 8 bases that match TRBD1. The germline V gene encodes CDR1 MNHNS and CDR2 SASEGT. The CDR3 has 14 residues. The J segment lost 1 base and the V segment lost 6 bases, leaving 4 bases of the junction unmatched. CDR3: CASRGQVGNTEAFF. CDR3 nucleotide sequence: TGTGCCAGCAGGGGACAGGTAGGGAACACTGAAGCTTTCTTT.

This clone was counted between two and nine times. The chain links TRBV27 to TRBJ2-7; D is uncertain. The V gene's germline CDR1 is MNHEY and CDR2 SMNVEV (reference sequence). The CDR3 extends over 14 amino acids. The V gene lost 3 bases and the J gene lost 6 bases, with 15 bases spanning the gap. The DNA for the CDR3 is TGTGCCAGCAGTTTCTTGGATACCACTACCGAGCAGTACTTC. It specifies CASSFLDTTTEQYF.

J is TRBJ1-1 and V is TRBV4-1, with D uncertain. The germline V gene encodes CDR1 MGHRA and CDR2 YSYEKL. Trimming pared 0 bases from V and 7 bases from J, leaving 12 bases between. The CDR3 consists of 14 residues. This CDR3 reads CASSQEAQSIEAFF. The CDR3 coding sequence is TGCGCCAGCAGCCAAGAGGCACAGTCAATTGAAGCTTTCTTT.

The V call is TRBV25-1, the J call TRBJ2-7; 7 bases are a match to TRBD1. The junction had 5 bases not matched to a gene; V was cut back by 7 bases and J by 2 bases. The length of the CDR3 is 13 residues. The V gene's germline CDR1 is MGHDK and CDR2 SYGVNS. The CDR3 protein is CASKDRFAYEQYF. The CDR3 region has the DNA TGTGCCAGCAAGGACAGGTTCGCCTACGAGCAGTACTTC.

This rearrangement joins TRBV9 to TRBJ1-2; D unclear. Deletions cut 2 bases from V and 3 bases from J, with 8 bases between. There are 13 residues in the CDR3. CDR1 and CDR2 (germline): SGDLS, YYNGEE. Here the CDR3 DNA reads TGTGCCAGCAGCGTCCGGGAGGACTATGGCTACACCTTC. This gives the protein CASSVREDYGYTF.